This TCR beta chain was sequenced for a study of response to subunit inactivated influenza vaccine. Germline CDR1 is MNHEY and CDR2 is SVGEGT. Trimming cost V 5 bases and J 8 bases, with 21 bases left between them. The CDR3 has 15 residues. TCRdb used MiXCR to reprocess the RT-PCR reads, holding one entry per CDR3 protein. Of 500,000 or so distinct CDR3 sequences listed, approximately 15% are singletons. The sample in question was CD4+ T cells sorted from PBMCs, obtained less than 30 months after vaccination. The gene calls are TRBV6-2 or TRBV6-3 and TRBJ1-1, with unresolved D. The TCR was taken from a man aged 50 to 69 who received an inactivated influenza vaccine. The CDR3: CASSNRRGWSMEAFF. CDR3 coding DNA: TGTGCCAGCAGTAATCGGCGGGGTTGGTCGATGGAAGCTTTCTTT.